This T cell receptor (beta chain) was documented in a study of blood T cell repertoires in COVID-19. Study in general: The samples span acute and convalescent COVID-19 from the United States, Italy and Spain.

This clone was recorded a few times. Measured with immunoSEQ multiplex PCR; TCRdb has only the in-frame clones, and not every one. The sample records over 200,000 clones, 80% to 90% being singletons. Germline-derived CDR1 and CDR2 are MNHEY and SMNVEV (reference sequence). This CDR3 comprises 14 residues. V dropped 2 bases and J dropped 6 bases, with 11 bases sitting between them. Sample: peripheral blood. The chain is built from TRBV27 and TRBJ1-5, with D possibly being TRBD1 (6 bases). The sequence came from a middle-aged man with active or convalescent COVID-19. CDR3 in amino acids: CASSLVQGSQPQHF. In nucleotides, the CDR3 is TGTGCCAGCAGTTTAGTTCAGGGGAGTCAGCCCCAGCATTTT.